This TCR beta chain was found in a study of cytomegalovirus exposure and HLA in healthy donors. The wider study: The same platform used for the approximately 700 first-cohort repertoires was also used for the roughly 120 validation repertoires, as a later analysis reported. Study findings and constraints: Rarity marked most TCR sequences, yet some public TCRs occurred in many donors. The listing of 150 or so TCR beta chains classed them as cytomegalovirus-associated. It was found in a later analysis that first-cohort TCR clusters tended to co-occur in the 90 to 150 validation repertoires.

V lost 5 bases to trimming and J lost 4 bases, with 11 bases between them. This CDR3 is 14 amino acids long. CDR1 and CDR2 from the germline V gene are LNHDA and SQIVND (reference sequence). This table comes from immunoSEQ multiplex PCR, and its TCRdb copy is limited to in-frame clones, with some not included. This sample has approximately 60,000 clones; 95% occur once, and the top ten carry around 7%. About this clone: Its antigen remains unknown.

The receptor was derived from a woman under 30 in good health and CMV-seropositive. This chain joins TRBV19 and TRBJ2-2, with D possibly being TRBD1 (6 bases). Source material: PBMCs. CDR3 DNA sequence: TGTGCCAGTAGTTGGGGGCTGGCCACCGGGGAGCTGTTTTTT. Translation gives CASSWGLATGELFF.